This entry features one TCR beta chain sequence. The data stem from a study of blood T cell repertoires in COVID-19. Background on the study: Samples representing acute and convalescent COVID-19 were sourced from the United States, Italy and Spain.

How the authors handled the data: Counts of nucleated cells, estimated from reference gene primer amplification, were obtained. Measured with immunoSEQ multiplex PCR; TCRdb has only the in-frame clones, and not every one. V, J and clone size were drawn from that table, and D and trimming were deduced from the DNA. The sample lists roughly 380,000 clones; roughly 90% were seen once. The ends were cut back, 5 bases at V and 0 bases at J, with 13 bases in the middle. The CDR3 is 15 amino acids. Germline CDR1 MNHNY, CDR2 SVGAGI (reference sequence). Sequenced: peripheral blood. This sequence was found in a woman between 35 and 50 years old with COVID-19, enrolled during active disease. V and J are TRBV6-6 and TRBJ1-1; weak D call: TRBD1 (5 bases). The chain's CDR3 is CASSKAGRVNTEAFF. For the CDR3, the DNA is TGTGCCAGCAGTAAGGCGGGGCGGGTGAACACTGAAGCTTTCTTT.